Listed below are T cell receptor beta chains from one sample, sequenced in a study of OX40 agonist ivuxolimab in advanced cancers. Sequenced by immunoSEQ multiplex PCR; TCRdb stores in-frame clones only, minus some. This sample yields 77,000 or so clones, of which around nine tenths are seen a single time; roughly 0.4% belongs to the top ten. Here the sequenced sample was CD4+ or CD8+ T cells sorted from blood, taken in a trial of the OX40 agonist ivuxolimab. The origin of the receptors is an adult with an advanced solid tumor such as melanoma, head and neck, liver or kidney cancer. Each CDR3 is given with its conserved first and last residue. The order of the fields is V gene, D gene, clone size, J gene, CDR3 protein, CDR3 DNA. The D gene is left open where the match is weak. For some rows the clone size is stated as once, few or many, or as a class when expanded; others skip it.

V gene: TRBV6-6; D gene: TRBD1; clone size: .; J gene: TRBJ1-1; CDR3 protein: CASSRGGALTEAFF; CDR3 DNA: TGTGCCAGCAGTAGAGGGGGCGCGCTCACTGAAGCTTTCTTT
V gene: TRBV2; D gene: .; clone size: .; J gene: TRBJ2-3; CDR3 protein: CASSVEGTDTQYF; CDR3 DNA: TGTGCCAGCAGTGTTGAGGGCACAGATACGCAGTATTTT
V gene: TRBV9; D gene: TRBD2; clone size: .; J gene: TRBJ2-1; CDR3 protein: CASSVDAGGDNEQFF; CDR3 DNA: TGTGCCAGCAGCGTAGATGCGGGAGGGGACAATGAGCAGTTCTTC
V gene: TRBV7-2; D gene: .; clone size: .; J gene: TRBJ2-1; CDR3 protein: CASRTRLSSYNEQFF; CDR3 DNA: TGTGCCAGCAGGACCCGCCTGAGCTCCTACAATGAGCAGTTCTTC
V gene: TRBV9; D gene: TRBD2; clone size: .; J gene: TRBJ2-2; CDR3 protein: CASSVAGSGATGELFF; CDR3 DNA: TGTGCCAGCAGCGTAGCGGGTAGCGGGGCGACCGGGGAGCTGTTTTTT
V gene: TRBV7-3; D gene: TRBD2; clone size: .; J gene: TRBJ2-1; CDR3 protein: CASSPTSGLYNEQFF; CDR3 DNA: TGTGCCAGCAGCCCAACTAGCGGACTTTACAATGAGCAGTTCTTC
V gene: TRBV15; D gene: .; clone size: .; J gene: TRBJ1-5; CDR3 protein: CATSRGNLRANQPQHF; CDR3 DNA: TGTGCCACCAGCAGAGGAAACCTCAGGGCTAATCAGCCCCAGCATTTT
V gene: TRBV5-4; D gene: .; clone size: .; J gene: TRBJ1-1; CDR3 protein: CASRPRGDMNTEAFF; CDR3 DNA: TGTGCCAGCAGACCACGGGGGGACATGAACACTGAAGCTTTCTTT
V gene: TRBV13; D gene: .; clone size: .; J gene: TRBJ2-3; CDR3 protein: CASSIGGGDTQYF; CDR3 DNA: TGTGCCAGCAGCATCGGGGGTGGAGATACGCAGTATTTT
V gene: TRBV5-1; D gene: .; clone size: .; J gene: TRBJ2-7; CDR3 protein: CASSLAGSYEQYF; CDR3 DNA: TGCGCCAGCAGCTTGGCCGGGTCCTACGAGCAGTACTTC
V gene: TRBV7-2; D gene: .; clone size: .; J gene: TRBJ2-5; CDR3 protein: CASSLWIRETQYF; CDR3 DNA: TGTGCCAGCAGCTTATGGATACGGGAGACCCAGTACTTC
V gene: TRBV6-5; D gene: TRBD1; clone size: .; J gene: TRBJ1-4; CDR3 protein: CAISTRDRGLLGLFF; CDR3 DNA: TGTGCCATCTCTACCCGGGACAGAGGGCTGTTAGGACTGTTTTTT
V gene: TRBV4-1; D gene: TRBD1; clone size: .; J gene: TRBJ2-2; CDR3 protein: CASSQTGTGLGELFF; CDR3 DNA: TGCGCCAGCAGCCAAACCGGGACAGGTCTCGGGGAGCTGTTTTTT
V gene: TRBV7-9; D gene: TRBD1; clone size: .; J gene: TRBJ1-1; CDR3 protein: CASSVRTGGEAFF; CDR3 DNA: TGTGCCAGCAGCGTGCGGACAGGGGGTGAAGCTTTCTTT
V gene: TRBV27; D gene: .; clone size: .; J gene: TRBJ1-6; CDR3 protein: CASSSQTPPSGSPLHF; CDR3 DNA: TGTGCCAGCAGTTCGCAGACACCCCCATCGGGTTCACCCCTCCACTTT
V gene: TRBV19; D gene: .; clone size: .; J gene: TRBJ1-5; CDR3 protein: CASCRGAAGYQPQHF; CDR3 DNA: TGTGCCAGTTGCCGGGGGGCGGCAGGTTATCAGCCCCAGCATTTT
V gene: TRBV28; D gene: .; clone size: .; J gene: TRBJ2-5; CDR3 protein: CASSSGTPQETQYF; CDR3 DNA: TGTGCCAGCAGTTCAGGGACCCCTCAAGAGACCCAGTACTTC
V gene: TRBV19; D gene: .; clone size: .; J gene: TRBJ1-5; CDR3 protein: CATTGTGEQPQHF; CDR3 DNA: TGTGCCACTACAGGGACGGGGGAGCAGCCCCAGCATTTT
V gene: TRBV18; D gene: .; clone size: once; J gene: TRBJ2-7; CDR3 protein: CASSRANIAYEQYF; CDR3 DNA: TGTGCCAGCTCACGGGCCAATATTGCCTACGAGCAGTACTTC
V gene: TRBV2; D gene: .; clone size: .; J gene: TRBJ1-2; CDR3 protein: CASSDHPWGGRNPGYTF; CDR3 DNA: TGTGCCAGCAGTGATCATCCATGGGGCGGGAGAAACCCAGGCTACACCTTC
V gene: TRBV5-8; D gene: .; clone size: .; J gene: TRBJ1-1; CDR3 protein: CASSIKRDTEAFF; CDR3 DNA: TGTGCCAGCAGCATAAAGAGAGACACTGAAGCTTTCTTT
V gene: TRBV10-3; D gene: .; clone size: .; J gene: TRBJ1-1; CDR3 protein: CAIKAGMNTEAFF; CDR3 DNA: TGTGCCATCAAAGCAGGCATGAACACTGAAGCTTTCTTT
V gene: TRBV5-1; D gene: .; clone size: once; J gene: TRBJ2-7; CDR3 protein: CASSLDRPYEQYF; CDR3 DNA: TGCGCCAGCAGCTTGGACAGACCCTACGAGCAGTACTTC
V gene: TRBV7-2; D gene: TRBD1; clone size: .; J gene: TRBJ1-5; CDR3 protein: CASSSGQLSNQPQHF; CDR3 DNA: TGTGCCAGCAGCTCGGGACAGCTTAGCAATCAGCCCCAGCATTTT
V gene: TRBV4-1; D gene: .; clone size: .; J gene: TRBJ1-4; CDR3 protein: CASSQGIDGPEKLFF; CDR3 DNA: TGCGCCAGCAGCCAAGGAATCGATGGGCCTGAAAAACTGTTTTTT
V gene: TRBV11-2; D gene: .; clone size: .; J gene: TRBJ1-1; CDR3 protein: CASSFNRNTEAFF; CDR3 DNA: TGTGCCAGCAGCTTTAACAGGAACACTGAAGCTTTCTTT
V gene: TRBV30; D gene: .; clone size: .; J gene: TRBJ2-7; CDR3 protein: CAWSGAGASYEQYF; CDR3 DNA: TGTGCCTGGAGTGGGGCAGGCGCCTCCTACGAGCAGTACTTC
V gene: TRBV6-5; D gene: TRBD2; clone size: once; J gene: TRBJ2-5; CDR3 protein: CASSYGSGDQETQYF; CDR3 DNA: TGTGCCAGCAGTTACGGTAGCGGGGATCAAGAGACCCAGTACTTC
V gene: TRBV6-4; D gene: TRBD1; clone size: .; J gene: TRBJ1-3; CDR3 protein: CASLSRPQRDRGLGNTIYF; CDR3 DNA: TGTGCCTCCCTGTCCCGACCCCAGCGGGACAGGGGGCTTGGAAACACCATATATTTT
V gene: TRBV10-2; D gene: TRBD2; clone size: .; J gene: TRBJ2-7; CDR3 protein: CASRAGGHSYEQYF; CDR3 DNA: TGCGCCAGCAGGGCGGGGGGGCACTCCTACGAGCAGTACTTC
V gene: TRBV28; D gene: TRBD2; clone size: once; J gene: TRBJ2-7; CDR3 protein: CASIRVLGLAGRDEQYF; CDR3 DNA: TGTGCCAGCATACGGGTCCTTGGGCTAGCGGGAAGGGACGAGCAGTACTTC
V gene: TRBV4-2; D gene: .; clone size: once; J gene: TRBJ1-1; CDR3 protein: CASSPVGGSRLNTEAFF; CDR3 DNA: TGTGCCAGCAGCCCGGTGGGGGGCAGCCGATTGAACACTGAAGCTTTCTTT
V gene: TRBV7-2; D gene: .; clone size: .; J gene: TRBJ2-5; CDR3 protein: CASSSGERETQYF; CDR3 DNA: TGTGCCAGCAGCTCCGGAGAGCGAGAGACCCAGTACTTC
V gene: TRBV19; D gene: .; clone size: .; J gene: TRBJ2-5; CDR3 protein: CASKGRGRETQYF; CDR3 DNA: TGTGCCAGTAAGGGGCGGGGTAGGGAGACCCAGTACTTC
V gene: TRBV18; D gene: .; clone size: .; J gene: TRBJ2-1; CDR3 protein: CASSPPGIGDNEQFF; CDR3 DNA: TGTGCCAGCTCACCACCCGGCATAGGGGACAATGAGCAGTTCTTC
V gene: TRBV30; D gene: TRBD2; clone size: .; J gene: TRBJ2-7; CDR3 protein: CAWSQKGLAGLGEQYF; CDR3 DNA: TGTGCCTGGAGCCAGAAGGGACTAGCGGGGTTAGGGGAGCAGTACTTC
V gene: TRBV9; D gene: .; clone size: once; J gene: TRBJ2-5; CDR3 protein: CASSVGGLLQETQYF; CDR3 DNA: TGTGCCAGCAGCGTAGGGGGTCTATTGCAAGAGACCCAGTACTTC
V gene: TRBV5-1; D gene: .; clone size: .; J gene: TRBJ1-3; CDR3 protein: CASSLEGQSSGNTIYF; CDR3 DNA: TGCGCCAGCAGCTTGGAGGGGCAGAGCTCTGGAAACACCATATATTTT
V gene: TRBV7-7; D gene: .; clone size: .; J gene: TRBJ2-5; CDR3 protein: CASSLGMAVQETQYF; CDR3 DNA: TGTGCTAGCAGCTTAGGTATGGCGGTCCAAGAGACCCAGTACTTC
V gene: TRBV20-1; D gene: .; clone size: .; J gene: TRBJ2-5; CDR3 protein: CSADWGETQYF; CDR3 DNA: TGCAGTGCTGACTGGGGGGAGACCCAGTACTTC
V gene: TRBV19; D gene: .; clone size: .; J gene: TRBJ2-5; CDR3 protein: CASSPPTSGETQYF; CDR3 DNA: TGTGCCAGTAGCCCGCCTACTTCGGGAGAGACCCAGTACTTC
V gene: TRBV27; D gene: TRBD1; clone size: .; J gene: TRBJ1-3; CDR3 protein: CASSLSAGQASGNTIYF; CDR3 DNA: TGTGCCAGCAGTTTATCGGCCGGACAGGCCTCTGGAAACACCATATATTTT
V gene: TRBV7-2; D gene: .; clone size: .; J gene: TRBJ2-5; CDR3 protein: CASSLVGITSQETQYF; CDR3 DNA: TGTGCCAGCAGCTTAGTAGGAATTACTAGCCAAGAGACCCAGTACTTC
V gene: TRBV6-1; D gene: .; clone size: .; J gene: TRBJ1-2; CDR3 protein: CASSGGWEGNGYTF; CDR3 DNA: TGTGCCAGCAGTGGTGGGTGGGAGGGAAATGGCTACACCTTC
V gene: TRBV28; D gene: .; clone size: .; J gene: TRBJ2-3; CDR3 protein: CASSTTGTAGTDTQYF; CDR3 DNA: TGTGCCAGCAGTACCACCGGGACCGCGGGCACAGATACGCAGTATTTT
V gene: TRBV5-6; D gene: TRBD1; clone size: .; J gene: TRBJ2-7; CDR3 protein: CASSPGTGSPGEQYF; CDR3 DNA: TGTGCCAGCAGCCCTGGGACAGGGTCCCCGGGAGAGCAGTACTTC
V gene: TRBV28; D gene: .; clone size: .; J gene: TRBJ1-2; CDR3 protein: CASSYRDYGYTF; CDR3 DNA: TGTGCCAGCAGTTACAGGGACTATGGCTACACCTTC
V gene: TRBV7-2; D gene: TRBD1; clone size: .; J gene: TRBJ1-2; CDR3 protein: CASSSRDSYGYTF; CDR3 DNA: TGTGCCAGCAGCTCCCGGGACAGCTATGGCTACACCTTC
V gene: TRBV18; D gene: .; clone size: few; J gene: TRBJ2-7; CDR3 protein: CASSPRVLDGSDEQYF; CDR3 DNA: TGTGCCAGCTCACCACGAGTCTTGGACGGGAGTGACGAGCAGTACTTC
V gene: TRBV4-1; D gene: TRBD2; clone size: .; J gene: TRBJ2-2; CDR3 protein: CASSQREGVGITGELFF; CDR3 DNA: TGCGCCAGCAGCCAACGGGAGGGAGTGGGAATTACCGGGGAGCTGTTTTTT
V gene: TRBV28; D gene: .; clone size: once; J gene: TRBJ2-3; CDR3 protein: CASSLWGDTQYF; CDR3 DNA: TGTGCCAGCAGTTTGTGGGGGGATACGCAGTATTTT
V gene: TRBV7-9; D gene: .; clone size: .; J gene: TRBJ1-4; CDR3 protein: CASSWMEKLFF; CDR3 DNA: TGTGCCAGCAGCTGGATGGAGAAACTGTTTTTT
V gene: TRBV18; D gene: .; clone size: .; J gene: TRBJ2-7; CDR3 protein: CASSPDNAYEQYF; CDR3 DNA: TGTGCCAGCTCACCTGACAACGCCTACGAGCAGTACTTC
V gene: TRBV5-4; D gene: .; clone size: few; J gene: TRBJ1-2; CDR3 protein: CASSLSSQGYGYTF; CDR3 DNA: TGTGCCAGCAGCTTGTCATCCCAGGGCTATGGCTACACCTTC